A single T cell receptor beta chain is shown here with its context. Its matching antigen is unknown. Peptide-pool stimulation followed by sequencing identified expanded antigen-specific CD4+ clonotypes in the ViraFEST assay. Culture proceeded for about 11 days, and CD4+ T cells were then isolated. The sample belongs to a study of vaccination effects on CD4 cells after COVID-19. The CDR3 contains 18 residues. Germline V lookup: CDR1 LNHDA, CDR2 SQIVND (reference sequence). The V gene lost 5 bases and the J gene lost 5 bases, with 27 bases spanning the gap. Sequencing was performed with immunoSEQ multiplex PCR; in TCRdb, only in-frame clones are kept and a portion is missing. The top ten clones hold about 16% of a sample with roughly 20,000 clones, around three quarters of them seen once.

The source was CD4+ T cells from PBMCs cultured with HCoV-229E spike peptides, collected before COVID-19 vaccination. The clonotype comes from a human donor who received a COVID-19 vaccine. This sequence joins TRBV19 and TRBJ2-5; D is perhaps TRBD1 (6 bases). The DNA for the CDR3 is TGTGCCAGTAGTTCGGAGACAATTTACCAGGGGCCGGGGGAGACCCAGTACTTC. Its protein product is CASSSETIYQGPGETQYF. The variable domain in full, with the rest retrieved from reference TRBV19 and TRBJ2-5, is DGGITQSPKYLFRKEGQNVTLSCEQNLNHDAMYWYRQDPGQGLRLIYYSQIVNDFQKGDIAEGYSVSREKKESFPLTVTSAQKNPTAFYLCASSSETIYQGPGETQYFGPGTRLLVL.